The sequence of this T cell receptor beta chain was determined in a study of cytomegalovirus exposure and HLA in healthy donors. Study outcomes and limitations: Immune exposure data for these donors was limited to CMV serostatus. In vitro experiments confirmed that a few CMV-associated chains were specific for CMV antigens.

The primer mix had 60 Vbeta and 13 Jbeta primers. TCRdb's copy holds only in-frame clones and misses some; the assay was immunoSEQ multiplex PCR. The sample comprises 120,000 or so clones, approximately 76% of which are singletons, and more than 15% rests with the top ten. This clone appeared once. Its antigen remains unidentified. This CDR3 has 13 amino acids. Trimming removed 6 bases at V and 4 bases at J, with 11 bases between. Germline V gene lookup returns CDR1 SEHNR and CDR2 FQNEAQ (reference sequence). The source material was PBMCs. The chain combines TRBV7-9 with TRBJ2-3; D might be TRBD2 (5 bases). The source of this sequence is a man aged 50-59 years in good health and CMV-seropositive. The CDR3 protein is CASSPGGSDTQYF. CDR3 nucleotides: TGTGCCAGCAGTCCTGGCGGGTCAGATACGCAGTATTTT.